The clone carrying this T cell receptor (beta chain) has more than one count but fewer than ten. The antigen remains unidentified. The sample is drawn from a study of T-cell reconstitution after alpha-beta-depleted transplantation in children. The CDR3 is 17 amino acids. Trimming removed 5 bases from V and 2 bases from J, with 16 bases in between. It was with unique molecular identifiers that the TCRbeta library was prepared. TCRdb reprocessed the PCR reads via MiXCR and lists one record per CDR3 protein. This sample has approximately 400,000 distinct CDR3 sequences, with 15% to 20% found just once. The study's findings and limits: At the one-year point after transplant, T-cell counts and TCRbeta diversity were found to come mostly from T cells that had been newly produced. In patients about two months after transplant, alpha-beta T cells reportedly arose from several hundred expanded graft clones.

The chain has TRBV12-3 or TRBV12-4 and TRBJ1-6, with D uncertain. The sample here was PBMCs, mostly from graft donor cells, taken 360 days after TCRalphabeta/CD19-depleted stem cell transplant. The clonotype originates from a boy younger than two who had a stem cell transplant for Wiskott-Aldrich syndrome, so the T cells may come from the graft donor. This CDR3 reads CASSRRKTGPYNSPLHF. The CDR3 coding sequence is TGTGCCAGCAGTCGAAGAAAGACCGGACCCTATAATTCACCCCTCCACTTT.